This TCR beta chain was recovered during a study of human T cells and chemical hapten exposure. TCRdb recomputed calls from the RACE reads with MiXCR, one row per CDR3 protein. The table has approximately 97,000 distinct CDR3 sequences, roughly a quarter seen once; the top ten hold 9% to 12%. Time point reported: patch test 3, about 24 weeks after DPC sensitization. Treatment in this sample: therapeutic diphenylcyclopropenone sensitization with weekly scalp DPC. This clonotype was observed a few times. In germline, CDR1 is DFQATT, CDR2 SNEGSKA (reference sequence). The CDR3 has 14 amino acids. Trimming removed 6 bases at V and 1 base at J, with 14 bases between.

The sequence derives from a man aged 35 to 55 with alopecia areata. Some clones in this sample may be carry-over from other donors' samples. The chain carries TRBV20-1 and TRBJ2-3; weak D call: TRBD2 (5 bases). Sequenced here: whole blood, sampled in connection with sensitization to the hapten diphenylcyclopropenone (DPC). CDR3 DNA: TGCAGTGCAGATGGACTGGTAGGCACAGATACGCAGTATTTT. It encodes CSADGLVGTDTQYF.